This T cell receptor (beta chain) was documented in a study of OX40 agonist ivuxolimab in advanced cancers. Study information: Patients received ivuxolimab, an agonistic anti-OX40 (CD134) antibody. There were three patients with partial responses, one having hepatocellular carcinoma and two cutaneous melanoma. Of mixed ages from about 23 to 90 and averaging roughly 60 years, the group was 65% to 85% male. Under the entry rules, prior anti-PD-1, anti-PD-L1 or anti-CTLA-4 therapy was allowed, and roughly 39% had some.

Per the germline V gene, CDR1 is MRHNA and CDR2 is SNTAGT. The V and J ends lost 3 bases and 10 bases, in that order; junction bases with no gene match: 9. The CDR3 totals 14 residues. Assay: immunoSEQ multiplex PCR; the TCRdb copy retains only in-frame clones and omits some. Among under 70,000 clones listed, roughly 90% were seen once. The source of this sequence is an adult with an advanced solid tumor such as melanoma, head and neck, liver or kidney cancer. The chain carries TRBV6-4 and TRBJ2-5, with 9 bases identical to TRBD1. Specimen: CD4+ or CD8+ T cells sorted from blood, collected in a trial of the OX40 agonist ivuxolimab. Here the CDR3 reads CASSEGQGSSRQYF. The CDR3 DNA sequence: TGTGCCAGCAGTGAAGGACAGGGGTCTTCTCGCCAGTACTTC.